This T cell receptor beta chain came from a study of response to subunit inactivated influenza vaccine. This clonotype came up many times. As yet, its antigen is unknown. From the RT-PCR reads, TCRdb called clonotypes with MiXCR, one entry per CDR3 protein. The profile shows approximately 570,000 distinct CDR3 sequences, about 7.6% of them singletons. Looked up from germline, CDR1 is SGHVS and CDR2 is FQNEAQ. This CDR3 has 17 amino acids. The V segment lost 5 bases and the J segment 3 bases; nucleotides outside the gene matches: 13. Points from the study as a whole: Each seasonal flu vaccination may recruit only limited new T cells, authors suggested.

The chain uses TRBV7-8 and TRBJ2-3; 8 nucleotides align to TRBD2. This TCR came from a man aged 50 to 75 who received an inactivated influenza vaccine. The source was PBMCs from blood, collected roughly 24 months after vaccination. The CDR3 coding sequence is TGTGCCAGCAGCACCCCGAAACCACTAGCGGTGACAGATACGCAGTATTTT. It translates to CASSTPKPLAVTDTQYF.